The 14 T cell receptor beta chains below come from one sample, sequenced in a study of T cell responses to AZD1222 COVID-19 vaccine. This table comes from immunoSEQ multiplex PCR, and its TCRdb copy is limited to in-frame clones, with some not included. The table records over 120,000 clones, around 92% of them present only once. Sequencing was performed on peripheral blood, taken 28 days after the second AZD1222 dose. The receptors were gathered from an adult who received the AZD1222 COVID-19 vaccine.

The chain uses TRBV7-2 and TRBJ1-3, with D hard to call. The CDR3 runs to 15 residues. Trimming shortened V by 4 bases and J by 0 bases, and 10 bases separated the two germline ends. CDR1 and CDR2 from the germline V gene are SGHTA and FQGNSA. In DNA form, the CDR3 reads TGTGCCAGCAGCTCGACTGTATACTCTGGAAACACCATATATTTT. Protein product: CASSSTVYSGNTIYF.

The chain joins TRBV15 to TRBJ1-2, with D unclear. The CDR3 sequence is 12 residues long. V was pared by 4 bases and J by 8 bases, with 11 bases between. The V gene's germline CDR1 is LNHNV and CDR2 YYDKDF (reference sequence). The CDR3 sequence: CATSNPPGGYTF. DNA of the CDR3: TGTGCCACCAGCAACCCCCCTGGAGGCTACACCTTC.

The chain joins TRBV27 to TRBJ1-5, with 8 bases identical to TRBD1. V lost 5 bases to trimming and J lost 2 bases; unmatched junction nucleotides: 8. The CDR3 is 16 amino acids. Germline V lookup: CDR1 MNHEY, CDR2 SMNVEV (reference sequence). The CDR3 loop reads CASSNRGGLGNQPQHF. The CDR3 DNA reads TGTGCCAGCAGTAACAGGGGGGGGCTTGGCAATCAGCCCCAGCATTTT.

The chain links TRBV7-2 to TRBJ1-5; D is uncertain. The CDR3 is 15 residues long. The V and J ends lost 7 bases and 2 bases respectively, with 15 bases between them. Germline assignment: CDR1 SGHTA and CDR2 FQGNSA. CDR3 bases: TGTGCCAGCACCTTGTCTTCTCTGGGCAATCAGCCCCAGCATTTT. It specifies CASTLSSLGNQPQHF.

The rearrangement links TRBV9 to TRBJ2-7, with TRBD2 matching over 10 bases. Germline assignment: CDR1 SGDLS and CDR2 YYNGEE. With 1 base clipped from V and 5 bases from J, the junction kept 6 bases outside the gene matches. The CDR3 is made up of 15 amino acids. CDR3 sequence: CASSVSSGGRDEQYF. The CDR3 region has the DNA TGTGCCAGCAGCGTAAGTAGCGGGGGGCGGGACGAGCAGTACTTC.

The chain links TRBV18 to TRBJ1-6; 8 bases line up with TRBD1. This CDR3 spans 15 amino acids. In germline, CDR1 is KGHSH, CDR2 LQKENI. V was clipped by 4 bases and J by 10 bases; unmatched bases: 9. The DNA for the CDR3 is TGTGCCAGCTCACGTGGACAGGGAAGATACTCACCCCTCCACTTT. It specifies CASSRGQGRYSPLHF. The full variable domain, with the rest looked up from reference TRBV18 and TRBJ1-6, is NAGVMQNPRHLVRRRGQEARLRCSPMKGHSHVYWYRQLPEEGLKFMVYLQKENIIDESGMPKERFSAEFPKEGPSILRIQQVVRGDSAAYFCASSRGQGRYSPLHFGNGTRLTVT.

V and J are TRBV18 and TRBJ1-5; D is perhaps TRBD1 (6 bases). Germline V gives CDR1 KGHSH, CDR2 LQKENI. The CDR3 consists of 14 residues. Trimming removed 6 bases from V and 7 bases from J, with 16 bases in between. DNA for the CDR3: TGTGCCAGCTCCCCCGGGACGGGACAACAGCCCCAGCATTTT. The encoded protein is CASSPGTGQQPQHF. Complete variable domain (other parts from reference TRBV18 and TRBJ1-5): NAGVMQNPRHLVRRRGQEARLRCSPMKGHSHVYWYRQLPEEGLKFMVYLQKENIIDESGMPKERFSAEFPKEGPSILRIQQVVRGDSAAYFCASSPGTGQQPQHFGDGTRLSIL.

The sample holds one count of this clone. CDR3 DNA sequence: TGTGCCAGCTCACCCCCCGGGGTCCCAGAGACCCAGTACTTC. This sequence encodes CASSPPGVPETQYF. The chain links TRBV18 to TRBJ2-5, with D tentatively TRBD2 (5 bases). Trimming removed 3 bases from V and 4 bases from J, with 12 bases in between. Germline loops: CDR1 KGHSH, CDR2 LQKENI. The CDR3 loop spans 14 amino acids.

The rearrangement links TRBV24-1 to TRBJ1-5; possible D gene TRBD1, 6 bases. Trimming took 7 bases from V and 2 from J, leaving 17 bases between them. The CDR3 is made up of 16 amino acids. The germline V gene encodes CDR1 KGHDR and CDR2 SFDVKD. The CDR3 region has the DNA TGTGCCACCAGCCCTCGAGGCAGGGGAGGCAATCAGCCCCAGCATTTT. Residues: CATSPRGRGGNQPQHF.

The CDR3 here is CASSLAGQGSYEQYF. The CDR3 DNA reads TGCGCCAGCAGCTTGGCGGGACAGGGCTCCTACGAGCAGTACTTC. The gene calls are TRBV5-1 and TRBJ2-7, with 9 positions matching TRBD1. This CDR3 spans 15 amino acids. The ends lost 0 bases at V and 0 bases at J; junction bases unmatched: 1. The germline CDR1 and CDR2 sequences are SGHRS and YFSETQ.

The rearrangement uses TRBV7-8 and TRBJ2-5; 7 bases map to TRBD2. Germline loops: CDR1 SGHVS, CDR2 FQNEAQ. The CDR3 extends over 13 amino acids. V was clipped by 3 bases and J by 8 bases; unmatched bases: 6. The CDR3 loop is CASSFDGGYTQYF. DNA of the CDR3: TGTGCCAGCAGCTTTGACGGGGGGTATACCCAGTACTTC.

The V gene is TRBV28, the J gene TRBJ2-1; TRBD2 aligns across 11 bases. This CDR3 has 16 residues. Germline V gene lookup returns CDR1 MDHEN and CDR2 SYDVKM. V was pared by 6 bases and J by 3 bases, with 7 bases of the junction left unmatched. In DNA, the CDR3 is TGTGCCAGCAGGATAATGGGACTAGCGGTCTACAATGAGCAGTTCTTC. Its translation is CASRIMGLAVYNEQFF.

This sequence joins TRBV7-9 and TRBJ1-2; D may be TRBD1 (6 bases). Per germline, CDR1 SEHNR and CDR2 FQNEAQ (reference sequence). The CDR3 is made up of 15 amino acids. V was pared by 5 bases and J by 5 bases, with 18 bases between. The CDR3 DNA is TGTGCCAGCAGCCGAGCGGGCAGGGGTTATTATGGCTACACCTTC. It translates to CASSRAGRGYYGYTF.

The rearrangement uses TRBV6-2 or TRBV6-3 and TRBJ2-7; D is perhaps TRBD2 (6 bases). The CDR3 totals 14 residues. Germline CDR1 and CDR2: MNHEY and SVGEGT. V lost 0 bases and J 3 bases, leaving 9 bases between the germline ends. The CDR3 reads CASSYSGGGYEQYF. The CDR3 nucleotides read TGTGCCAGCAGTTACTCGGGGGGAGGCTACGAGCAGTACTTC.